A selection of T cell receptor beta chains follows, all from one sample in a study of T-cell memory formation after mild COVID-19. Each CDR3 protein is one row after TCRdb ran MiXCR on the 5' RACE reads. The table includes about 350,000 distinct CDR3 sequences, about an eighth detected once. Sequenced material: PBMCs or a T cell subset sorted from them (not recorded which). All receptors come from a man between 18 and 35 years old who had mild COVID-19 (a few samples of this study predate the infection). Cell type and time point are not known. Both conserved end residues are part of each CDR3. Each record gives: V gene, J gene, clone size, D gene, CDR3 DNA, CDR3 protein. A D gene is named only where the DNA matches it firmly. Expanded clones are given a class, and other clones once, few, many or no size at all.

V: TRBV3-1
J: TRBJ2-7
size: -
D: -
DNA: TGTGCCAGCAGCCAAGTTTTAGCATGGCCGCGCGAGCAGTACTTC
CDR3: CASSQVLAWPREQYF

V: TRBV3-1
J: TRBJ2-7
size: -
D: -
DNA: TGTGCCAGCAGCCGCCGGACAGCTACCTACGAGCAGTACTTC
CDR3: CASSRRTATYEQYF

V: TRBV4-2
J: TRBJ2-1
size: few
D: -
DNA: TGTGCCAGCAGCCAAGCTGGGGGGCTCTCCTACAATGAGCAGTTCTTC
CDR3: CASSQAGGLSYNEQFF

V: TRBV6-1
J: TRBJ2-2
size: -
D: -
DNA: TGTGCCAGCACCAAGACGGGGGGCGGAACCGGGGAGCTGTTTTTT
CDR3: CASTKTGGGTGELFF

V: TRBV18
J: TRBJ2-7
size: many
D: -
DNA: TGTGCCAGCTCACCCTTGAACGAGCAGTACTTC
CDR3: CASSPLNEQYF

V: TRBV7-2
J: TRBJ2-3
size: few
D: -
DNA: TGTGCCAGCAGCCAGCTTCCCCCCCGCACAGATACGCAGTATTTT
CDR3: CASSQLPPRTDTQYF

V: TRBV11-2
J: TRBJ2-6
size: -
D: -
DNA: TGTGCCAGCAGCTATAGACCGTCCTCTGGGGCCAACGTCCTGACTTTC
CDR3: CASSYRPSSGANVLTF

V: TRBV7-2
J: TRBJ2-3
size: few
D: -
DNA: TGTGCCAGCAGCTTCCAGGGACTGGGGGGCCCTAGCACAGATACGCAGTATTTT
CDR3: CASSFQGLGGPSTDTQYF

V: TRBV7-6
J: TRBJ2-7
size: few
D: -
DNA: TGTGCCAGCAGCTTAGCCGGTAGTCCCCACGAGCAGTACTTC
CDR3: CASSLAGSPHEQYF

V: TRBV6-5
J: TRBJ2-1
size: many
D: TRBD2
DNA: TGTGCCAGCAGTCGCTTAGCGGGGGGGCGGAATGAGCAGTTCTTC
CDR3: CASSRLAGGRNEQFF

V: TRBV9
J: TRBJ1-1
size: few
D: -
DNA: TGTGCCAGCAGCGTAGTCAGGGACGTTGCGTTT
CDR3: CASSVVRDVAF

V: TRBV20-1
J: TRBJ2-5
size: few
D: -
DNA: TGCAGTGCCGTGAGGTACCAAGAGACCCAGTACTTC
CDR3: CSAVRYQETQYF

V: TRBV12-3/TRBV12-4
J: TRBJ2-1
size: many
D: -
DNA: TGTGCCAGCAGTTTGCGGGGGCTGAATGAGCAGTTCTTC
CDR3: CASSLRGLNEQFF

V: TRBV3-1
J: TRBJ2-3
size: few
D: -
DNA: TGTGCCAGCAGCGACCCCCACGCTACGCAGTATTTT
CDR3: CASSDPHATQYF

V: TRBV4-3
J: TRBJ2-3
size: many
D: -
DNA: TGCGCCAGCAGCCAAGAGCATTCGGACCGCCCAGATACGCAGTATTTT
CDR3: CASSQEHSDRPDTQYF

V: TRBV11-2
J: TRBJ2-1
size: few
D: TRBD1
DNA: TGTGCCAGCAGCCGCGACAGGGGGAATTCCGAATTC
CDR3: CASSRDRGNSEF

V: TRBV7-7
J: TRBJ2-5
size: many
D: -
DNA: TGTGCCAGCAGCCCCCTAGGGGGATTAGTTGGAGAGACCCAGTACTTC
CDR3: CASSPLGGLVGETQYF

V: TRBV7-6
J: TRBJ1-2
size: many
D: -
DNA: TGTGCCAGCAGCTCCTTGCGTTCGGAATATGGCTACACCTTC
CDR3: CASSSLRSEYGYTF

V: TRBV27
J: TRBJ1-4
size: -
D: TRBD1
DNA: TGTGCCAGCAGTCCTCGGACAGGGATGACTAATGAAAAACTGTTTTTT
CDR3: CASSPRTGMTNEKLFF

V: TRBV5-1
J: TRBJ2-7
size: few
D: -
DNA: TGCGCCAGCAGGTTCGACGGCATCTACGAGCAGTACTTC
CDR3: CASRFDGIYEQYF

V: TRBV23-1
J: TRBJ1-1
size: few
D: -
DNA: TGCGCCAGCAGTCACCCCGGACAACCGAACACTGAAGCTTTCTTT
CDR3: CASSHPGQPNTEAFF

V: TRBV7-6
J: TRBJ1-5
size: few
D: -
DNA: TGTGCCAGCAGCTACGGACAGTATCAGCCCCAGCATTTT
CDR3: CASSYGQYQPQHF

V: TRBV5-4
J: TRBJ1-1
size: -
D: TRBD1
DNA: TGTGCCAGCAGTAGGGACAGAACGAACACTGAAGCTTTCTTT
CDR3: CASSRDRTNTEAFF

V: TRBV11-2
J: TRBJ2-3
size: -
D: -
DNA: TGTGCCAGCAGCTTGGTCGGCCGGGCGGGAGATACGCAGTATTTT
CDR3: CASSLVGRAGDTQYF

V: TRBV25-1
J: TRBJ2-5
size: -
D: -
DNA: TGTGCCAGCAGCATGTCGGGGGCCGGAGAGACCCAGTACTTC
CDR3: CASSMSGAGETQYF

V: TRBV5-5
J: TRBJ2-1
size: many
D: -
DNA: TGTGCCAGCAACCTAGCTTGGGGATCTCATGAGCAGTTCTTC
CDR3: CASNLAWGSHEQFF

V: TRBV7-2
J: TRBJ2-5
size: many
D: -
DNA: TGTGCCAGCAGCTTAGGTGGGACACCCTTCCAAGAGACCCAGTACTTC
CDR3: CASSLGGTPFQETQYF